A selection of T cell receptor beta chains follows, all from one sample in a study of T cells in Graves' hyperthyroidism and ophthalmopathy. TCRdb recomputed calls from the multiplex PCR reads with MiXCR, one row per CDR3 protein. The sample lists a few hundred thousand distinct CDR3 sequences; roughly a fifth were seen once. What was sequenced was blood. The receptors come from a man aged 45-60 years with Graves' ophthalmopathy. Each CDR3 is given with its conserved first and last residue. A D gene is named only where the DNA matches it firmly. Clone size is shown for a subset of rows, as once, few, many or a class of expanded clone.

CDR3 length	V gene	clone size	J gene	D gene	CDR3 protein	CDR3 DNA
14	TRBV5-1	many	TRBJ2-2	-	CASSFSGNTGELFF	TGTGCCAGCAGCTTCAGCGGTAACACCGGGGAGCTGTTTTTT
12	TRBV9	few	TRBJ1-1	TRBD1	CASRGQRTEAFF	TGTGCCAGCAGGGGACAGAGAACTGAAGCTTTCTTT
15	TRBV10-3	-	TRBJ1-2	TRBD1	CAISESSQGADGYTF	TGTGCCATCAGTGAGTCGTCGCAGGGGGCAGATGGCTACACCTTC
15	TRBV10-2	-	TRBJ2-1	TRBD2	CASSRAGGIYNEQFF	TGCGCCAGCAGTAGGGCGGGAGGCATTTACAATGAGCAGTTCTTC
13	TRBV7-2	many	TRBJ2-1	-	CASSLVARNEQFF	TGTGCCAGCAGCTTAGTTGCGCGGAATGAGCAGTTCTTC
13	TRBV11-2	few	TRBJ2-2	-	CASSTSRAGELFF	TGTGCCAGCAGTACTAGTCGAGCCGGGGAGCTGTTTTTT
18	TRBV12-3/TRBV12-4	few	TRBJ2-2	-	CASSPPEWQGSNTGELFF	TGTGCCAGCAGCCCGCCGGAGTGGCAGGGTAGTAACACCGGGGAGCTGTTTTTT
11	TRBV19	-	TRBJ1-1	-	CAATGSTEAFF	TGTGCTGCGACGGGATCCACTGAAGCTTTCTTT
18	TRBV5-1	few	TRBJ1-3	-	CASSFQPSTRGTGNTIYF	TGCGCCAGCAGCTTTCAACCCTCCACGAGGGGGACTGGAAACACCATATATTTT
13	TRBV7-3	-	TRBJ1-6	-	CASSLYRNSPLHF	TGTGCCAGCAGCTTATATAGGAATTCACCCCTCCACTTT
15	TRBV2	few	TRBJ2-7	TRBD2	CASKAESGGIYEQYF	TGTGCCAGCAAAGCCGAGTCGGGAGGAATCTACGAGCAGTACTTC
13	TRBV24-1	-	TRBJ2-1	-	CATSVTGRYEQFF	TGTGCCACCAGTGTAACAGGGAGGTATGAGCAGTTCTTC
14	TRBV4-1	few	TRBJ2-1	TRBD2	CASSQGTSVNEQFF	TGCGCCAGCAGCCAGGGGACTAGCGTCAATGAGCAGTTCTTC
14	TRBV4-1	-	TRBJ2-5	-	CASSQRGYQETQYF	TGCGCCAGCAGCCAAAGGGGGTACCAAGAGACCCAGTACTTC
15	TRBV2	many	TRBJ2-7	TRBD1	CASSAPGGDSYEQYF	TGTGCCAGCAGTGCCCCAGGGGGCGACTCCTACGAGCAGTACTTC
14	TRBV5-1	few	TRBJ2-5	-	CASSFSGLSETQYF	TGCGCCAGCAGCTTCTCGGGCCTCTCGGAGACCCAGTACTTC
14	TRBV2	once	TRBJ1-2	-	CASSAGLFNYGYTF	TGTGCCAGCAGTGCGGGCCTTTTTAACTATGGCTACACCTTC
13	TRBV30	many	TRBJ1-3	-	CAWSLGVGNTIYF	TGTGCCTGGAGTTTAGGGGTTGGAAACACCATATATTTT
14	TRBV9	-	TRBJ1-6	-	CASSVKHHNSPLHF	TGTGCCAGCAGCGTAAAACATCATAATTCACCCCTCCACTTT
14	TRBV6-2/TRBV6-3	few	TRBJ2-7	-	CASSIGPIPYEQYF	TGTGCCAGCAGCATTGGACCCATCCCCTACGAGCAGTACTTC
17	TRBV7-3	many	TRBJ2-1	TRBD2	CASSPGLAGGIDNEQFF	TGTGCCAGCAGCCCAGGACTAGCGGGAGGTATCGACAATGAGCAGTTCTTC
18	TRBV5-1	-	TRBJ2-3	TRBD2	CASSPLAGGPPRTDTQYF	TGCGCCAGCAGCCCACTAGCGGGAGGGCCGCCGAGGACAGATACGCAGTATTTT
16	TRBV20-1	-	TRBJ2-2	TRBD2	CSARVFEGGPAGELFF	TGCAGTGCTAGAGTGTTTGAGGGAGGGCCGGCCGGGGAGCTGTTTTTT
15	TRBV5-1	few	TRBJ1-3	-	CASSLPEGSGNTIYF	TGCGCCAGCAGCCTCCCCGAAGGCTCTGGAAACACCATATATTTT
12	TRBV20-1	many	TRBJ2-7	-	CSGAGGFYEQYF	TGCAGTGGAGCGGGCGGATTCTACGAGCAGTACTTC
15	TRBV9	-	TRBJ2-3	-	CASSVVDQSTDTQYF	TGTGCCAGCAGCGTAGTAGACCAGAGCACAGATACGCAGTATTTT
15	TRBV13	few	TRBJ1-1	-	CASSLGWGTNTEAFF	TGTGCCAGCAGCTTAGGATGGGGGACGAACACTGAAGCTTTCTTT
17	TRBV28	many	TRBJ2-7	TRBD2	CASSSRGAGGASYEQYF	TGTGCCAGCAGTTCTCGGGGAGCGGGGGGGGCGTCCTACGAGCAGTACTTC
13	TRBV11-3	many	TRBJ2-3	-	CASSLMKGDTQYF	TGTGCCAGCAGCTTAATGAAGGGGGATACGCAGTATTTT